The present TCR beta chain was sequenced within a study of response to subunit inactivated influenza vaccine. Overall study findings and caveats: After each seasonal influenza vaccination, few new T cells are recruited, the authors suggested.

This CDR3 contains 13 residues. V was trimmed by 4 bases and J by 8 bases, leaving 14 bases between them. With regard to this clonotype: Its antigen is not identified.

Using its own MiXCR run on the RT-PCR reads, TCRdb lists one record per CDR3 protein. The sample gives around 600,000 distinct CDR3 sequences, roughly 12% of which show up once; approximately 9.9% is in the top ten. These data were also reused for a study on T cells expressing NK-cell markers. That study adds: For TCR beta, cDNA was produced by 5'RACE template switching with UMIs. There were seven HCMV-seropositive donors and one seronegative donor among the eight sequenced.

This TCR derives from a man aged 45 to 65 who received an inactivated influenza vaccine. The gene calls are TRBV12-3 or TRBV12-4 and TRBJ1-2; the D gene is possibly TRBD1 (6 bases). Sequencing used PBMCs from blood, obtained on the day of vaccination. DNA for the CDR3: TGTGCCAGCAGTTCGGGACATGTCTGGGGCTACACCTTC. It yields the protein CASSSGHVWGYTF.